The clone carrying this TCR beta chain showed up just once. The data derive from a study of pediatric ulcerative colitis. The CDR3 has 15 amino acids. V lost 3 bases, J lost 0 bases, and 3 bases stayed unmatched. The germline gives CDR1 KGHSH, CDR2 LQKENI. Profiled with immunoSEQ multiplex PCR; TCRdb holds only in-frame clones, not every one. The repertoire holds about 32,000 clones, with roughly 86% as singletons. This clonotype originated in a boy aged 5 to 17 with severe ulcerative colitis. V is TRBV18 and J is TRBJ2-3, with TRBD1 matching 7 bases. Sequencing was done on a sample of blood. Written as DNA, the CDR3 is TGTGCCAGCTCACCCTGGGACAGAAGCACAGATACGCAGTATTTT. Protein: CASSPWDRSTDTQYF.